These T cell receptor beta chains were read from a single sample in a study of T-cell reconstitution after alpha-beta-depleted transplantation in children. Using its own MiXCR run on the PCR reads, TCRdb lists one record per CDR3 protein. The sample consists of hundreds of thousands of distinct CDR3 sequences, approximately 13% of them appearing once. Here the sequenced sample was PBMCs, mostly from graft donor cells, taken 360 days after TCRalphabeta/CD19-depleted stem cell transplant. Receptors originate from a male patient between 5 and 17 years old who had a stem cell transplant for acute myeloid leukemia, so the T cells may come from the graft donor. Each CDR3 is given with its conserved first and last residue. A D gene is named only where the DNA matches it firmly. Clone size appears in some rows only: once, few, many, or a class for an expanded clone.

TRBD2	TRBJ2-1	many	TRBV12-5	TGTGCTAGTGGTTTGGACGAACTAGCGGGAGGCTACAATGAGCAGTTCTTC	CASGLDELAGGYNEQFF
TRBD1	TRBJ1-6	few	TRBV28	TGTGCCAGCAGTTTTGGGACAGGGACCTCACCCCTCCACTTT	CASSFGTGTSPLHF
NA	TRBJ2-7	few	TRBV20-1	TGCAGTGCTAGCAGTCTATCCGGCTACGAGCAGTACTTC	CSASSLSGYEQYF
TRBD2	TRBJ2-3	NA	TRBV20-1	TGTTGCGGGAGTCTAACAGATACGCAGTATTTT	CCGSLTDTQYF
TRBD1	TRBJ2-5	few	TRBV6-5	TGTGCCAGCAGTTACTACAGGGGTGTCGAGACCCAGTACTTC	CASSYYRGVETQYF
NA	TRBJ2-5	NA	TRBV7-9	TGTGCCAGCAGCTTAGAGGGCACGAAAGAGACCCAGTACTTC	CASSLEGTKETQYF
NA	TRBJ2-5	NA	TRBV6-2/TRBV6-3	TGTGCCAGCAGTAACACTATGGGCCTACAAGAGACCCAGTACTTC	CASSNTMGLQETQYF
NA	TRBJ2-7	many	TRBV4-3	TGCGCCAGCAGCCAAGTTAAGGGGGAGCAGTACTTC	CASSQVKGEQYF
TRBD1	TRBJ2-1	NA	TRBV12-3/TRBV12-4	TGTGCCAGCAGTGCCGGGACAGGGGGTTCCGTACGGAACAATGAGCAGTTCTTC	CASSAGTGGSVRNNEQFF
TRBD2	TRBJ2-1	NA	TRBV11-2	TGTGCCAGCAGCTTAAATCCTCGGCTAGCGGGAGGATCATACAATGAGCAGTTCTTC	CASSLNPRLAGGSYNEQFF
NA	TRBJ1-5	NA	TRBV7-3	TGTGCCAGGCAGGGAACTAGCTTGTGGCCCCAGCATTTT	CARQGTSLWPQHF
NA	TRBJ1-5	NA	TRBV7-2	TGTGCCAGCAGCTTAGGGTCGTCCCCCAGGGATCAGCCCCAGCATTTT	CASSLGSSPRDQPQHF
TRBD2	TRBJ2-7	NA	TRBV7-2	TGTGCCAGCAGTCGACTGATCGGGACTAGCGAAACCTACGAGCAGTACTTC	CASSRLIGTSETYEQYF
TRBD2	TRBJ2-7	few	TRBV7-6	TGTGCCAGCAGCTTCAAAGCCCGACTAGCGGGAGGAGAGCAGTACTTC	CASSFKARLAGGEQYF
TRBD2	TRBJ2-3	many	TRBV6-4	TGTGCCAGCAGTGGGCTAGCGGGAGTGGGAGATACGCAGTATTTT	CASSGLAGVGDTQYF
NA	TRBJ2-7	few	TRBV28	TGTGCCAGCAGTTCGCCCCCGGCGGGAACTTCCGGGCAGTACTTC	CASSSPPAGTSGQYF
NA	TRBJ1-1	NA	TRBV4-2	TGTGCCAGCAGCCTCGAACCAGGGGTTGGCACTGAAGCTTTCTTT	CASSLEPGVGTEAFF
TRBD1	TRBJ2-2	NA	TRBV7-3	TGTGCCAGCAGCTTAAACACCTTCGGACAGGGATCGAACACCGGGGAGCTGTTTTTT	CASSLNTFGQGSNTGELFF
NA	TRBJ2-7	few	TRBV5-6	TGTGCCAGCAGCTTGGACCGGAGTAACTCCTACGAGCAGTACTTC	CASSLDRSNSYEQYF
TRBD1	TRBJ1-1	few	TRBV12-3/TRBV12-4	TGTGCCAGCAGTCCAGTTAGACAGGGACGGACTGAAGCTTTCTTT	CASSPVRQGRTEAFF
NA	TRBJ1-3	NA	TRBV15	TGTGCCACCAGGGGAGGGGGGACTGGAAACACCATATATTTT	CATRGGGTGNTIYF
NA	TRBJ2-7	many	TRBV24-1	TGTGCCACCAGTGACTGGCGGGACACCCGCTACGAGCAGTACTTC	CATSDWRDTRYEQYF
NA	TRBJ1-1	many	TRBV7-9	TGTGCCAGCAGTGCGGAGGGACTCAGAAACACTGAAGCTTTCTTT	CASSAEGLRNTEAFF
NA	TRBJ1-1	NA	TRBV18	TGTGCCAGCTCACCAGGACCGGGGCTCCAGTTTACTGAAGCTTTCTTT	CASSPGPGLQFTEAFF
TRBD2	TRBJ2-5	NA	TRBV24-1	TGTGCCACCAGTGACCGGGGACTAGCAGAAGAGACCCAGTACTTC	CATSDRGLAEETQYF
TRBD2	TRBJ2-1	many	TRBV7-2	TGTGCCAGCAGCTTAAGCCTAGCGGGACCTCTCTCCTACAATGAGCAGTTCTTC	CASSLSLAGPLSYNEQFF
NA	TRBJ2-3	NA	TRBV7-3	TGTGCCAGCAGCTTAAGGGTACCCCCCAACACAGATACGCAGTATTTT	CASSLRVPPNTDTQYF
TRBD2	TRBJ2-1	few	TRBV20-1	TGCAGTGCTAGAGATCGAACTAGCGGGACCTACAATGAGCAGTTCTTC	CSARDRTSGTYNEQFF
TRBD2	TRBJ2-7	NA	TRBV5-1	TGCGCCAGCAGCTTACTAACTAGCGGAGCTGGAAACGAGCAGTACTTC	CASSLLTSGAGNEQYF
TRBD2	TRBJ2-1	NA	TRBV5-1	TGCGCCAGCAGCTCCCTCAGACTAGCGGGAGTTGGCTACAATGAGCAGTTCTTC	CASSSLRLAGVGYNEQFF
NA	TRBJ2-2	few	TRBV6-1	TGTGCCAGCAGTGTAGTACCCCCTGCAACGTCCGGGGAGCTGTTTTTT	CASSVVPPATSGELFF
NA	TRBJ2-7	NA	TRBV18	TGTGCCAGCTCACCACGACCCACCTACGAGCAGTACTTC	CASSPRPTYEQYF
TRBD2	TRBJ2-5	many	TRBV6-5	TGTGCCAGCAGTTACAAGACTAGCGGGAGACAAGAGACCCAGTACTTC	CASSYKTSGRQETQYF
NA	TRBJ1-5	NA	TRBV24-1	TGTGCCACCAGCGGCCTTTGGGGCAATCAGCCCCAGCATTTT	CATSGLWGNQPQHF
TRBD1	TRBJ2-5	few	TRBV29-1	TGCAGCGTTGAAGATGGGACAGGGTGGGAGACCCAGTACTTC	CSVEDGTGWETQYF
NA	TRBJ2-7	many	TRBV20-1	TGCAGTGCTAGAGCTACCACCTACGAGCAGTACTTC	CSARATTYEQYF
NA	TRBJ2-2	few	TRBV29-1	TGCAGCGCTACCTTGGACCCGAACACCGGGGAGCTGTTTTTT	CSATLDPNTGELFF
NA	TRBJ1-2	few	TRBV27	TGTGCCAGCAGCCCAATCGACAGTAACTATGGCTACACCTTC	CASSPIDSNYGYTF
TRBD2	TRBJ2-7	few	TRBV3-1	TGTGCCAGTTCCCACGCGAGCGGGAATAACTACGAGCAGTACTTC	CASSHASGNNYEQYF
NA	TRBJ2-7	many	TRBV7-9	TGTGCCAGCAGCCCCAAATTATTACTAGCATCCGAGCAGTACTTC	CASSPKLLLASEQYF
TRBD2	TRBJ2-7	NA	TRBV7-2	TGTGCCAGCGGCGGGGGTCGGGTGAGCGGCTACGAGCAGTACTTC	CASGGGRVSGYEQYF
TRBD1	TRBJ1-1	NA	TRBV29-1	TGCAGCGTTGATGGACAGGGGAAGTATGAAGCTTTCTTT	CSVDGQGKYEAFF
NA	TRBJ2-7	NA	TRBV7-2	TGTGCCAGCAGCTTAATGGGTTCGGTCACCTACGAGCAGTACTTC	CASSLMGSVTYEQYF
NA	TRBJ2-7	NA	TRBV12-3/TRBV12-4	TGTGCCAGCGGGGACGGAGAAGGGGCAACCTACGAGCAGTACTTC	CASGDGEGATYEQYF
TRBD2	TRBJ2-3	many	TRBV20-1	TGCAGTGCTTCCGTAGCGGGAGTTGTAACAGATACGCAGTATTTT	CSASVAGVVTDTQYF
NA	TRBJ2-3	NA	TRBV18	TGTGCCAGCTCACAAAACCCACAGGTGACAGATACGCAGTATTTT	CASSQNPQVTDTQYF